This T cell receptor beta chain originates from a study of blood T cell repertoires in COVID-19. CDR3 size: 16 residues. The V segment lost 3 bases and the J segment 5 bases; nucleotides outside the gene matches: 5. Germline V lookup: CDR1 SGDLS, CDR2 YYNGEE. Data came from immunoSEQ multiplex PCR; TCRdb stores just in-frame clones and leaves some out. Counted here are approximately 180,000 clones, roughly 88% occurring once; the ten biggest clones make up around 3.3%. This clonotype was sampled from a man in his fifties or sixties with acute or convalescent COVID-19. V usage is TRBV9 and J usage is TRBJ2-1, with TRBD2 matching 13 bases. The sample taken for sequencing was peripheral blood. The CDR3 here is CASSASGTSGNNEQFF. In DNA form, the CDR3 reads TGTGCCAGCAGCGCGTCCGGGACTAGCGGGAACAATGAGCAGTTCTTC.